There are many counts of the clone carrying this T cell receptor (beta chain). The time point denotes: persistent/refractory GD, antithyroid drugs over 5 years with positive TRAb. PBMCs provided the RNA from which the TCR library was made. The data were taken from a study of regulatory T cells in long-lasting Graves disease. Arm-PCR of CDR3 regions with iRepertoire HTBI primers generated TCR beta libraries. TCRdb re-called the multiplex PCR reads through MiXCR, storing one row per CDR3 protein. In the table there are 650,000 to 700,000 distinct CDR3 sequences, 25% to 30% of which are singletons. The origin of this receptor is a female donor with Graves disease. The sample consisted of peripheral blood mononuclear cells (PBMCs), taken when the disease was refractory, from a patient treated with antithyroid drugs.

The CDR3 region is CASSGRTGLETQYF. CDR3 sequence (DNA): TGTGCCAGCAGTGGGAGGACAGGGCTAGAGACCCAGTACTTC. V is TRBV2 and J is TRBJ2-5, with 8 bases lining up with TRBD1. This CDR3 contains 14 residues. Germline loops: CDR1 SNHLY, CDR2 FYNNEI. With V trimmed by 4 bases and J by 4 bases, 5 bases remained unmatched.